This T cell receptor (beta chain) was captured in a study of hypomethylating agent response in myelodysplastic syndrome (dated by TCRdb to the early 2020s). Describing the broader study: The hypomethylating agent given was azacitidine in about 70% of the 11 patients and decitabine in 3 of 11 patients. Of the myelodysplastic syndrome patients in the cohort, some ten were male and 2 were female. A mean patient age of about 76 +/- 6.4 years was recorded, and a diploid cytogenetic profile was observed most commonly. TET2 was the most frequent mutation, present in about 45% of the 11 patients. About 5 patients did not respond, whereas six or seven responded with either complete response or hematologic improvement. Response was defined as complete response or hematologic improvement, and patients who met neither criterion were classified as non-responders. Overall results and qualifications from the work: The shared GLIPH2 clusters might recognize novel MDS antigens, but this possibility was not confirmed and requires experimental validation. Only about a dozen patients were analyzed, so the cohort was small. Age matching of healthy control donors to MDS patients was not performed, and the MDS versus healthy comparison could have been impacted by this lack of age matching. Richness, rarefaction diversity and clonality did not change significantly after hypomethylating agent treatment, across all patients or within response groups. Responders more often showed novel clonotypes emerging, while non-responders displayed more contracted clonotypes after treatment.

Library method: the immunoSEQ multiplex PCR assay. Sequencing was run at survey resolution with two replicates of approximately 200 ng each, for a total of around 400 ng of DNA per sample. Rearranged TCRB sequences in genomic DNA were detected with the hsTCRB kit, which uses multiplex PCR primers directed at V and J genes. The CDR3 region was amplified in a first PCR of 31 cycles using the QIAGEN Multiplex PCR Kit. A second PCR of 8 to 9 cycles attached sample barcodes and Illumina adapters to each replicate. Quantification of the pooled libraries was done with a QuantStudio 6 and the KAPA library quantification kit. Roughly 15 pM of pooled libraries were sequenced on an Illumina MiSeq with 156-cycle single-end reads and a 15-cycle index read. The original methods were these. Of some 170,000 unique clonotypes, about 1.6% were flagged by VDJdb annotation as previously reported viral-epitope-specific clonotypes. The immunoSEQ Data Assistant and immunoSEQ Analyzer converted raw reads into normalized, annotated TCRB repertoires. BioAnalyzer and version 0.6.5 of the immunarch R package were the tools used for clonotype analysis. Before richness was estimated, every repertoire was downsampled to the clone count of the smallest repertoire. Fisher's exact tests classified clonotypes as expanded, contracted or novel, with novel meaning zero frequency before treatment. Significantly changed CDR3 beta sequences were clustered with GLIPH2 using simulation_depth=1000 and kmer_min_depth=3, and CDR3s shorter than five residues were excluded. This is the immuneACCESS table as TCRdb keeps it, with only in-frame sequences that have V and J called. A part of the clones is gone; compared with another copy, unresolved V genes explain less than half, and the rest is unexplained. For V, J and clone size, that table is used; D and trimming come from the DNA. The sample data list over 950 clones, and over 60% of these were observed just once. The ten largest clones add up to around 21% of the sample.

Bulk bone marrow was analyzed without sorting T-cell subsets. Bone marrow from approximately ten myelodysplastic syndrome patients, collected before and after hypomethylating agent therapy, underwent immunosequencing of the TCR beta CDR3 regions. For longitudinal repertoire tracking, a baseline bone marrow plus two to three bone marrows at different post-treatment timepoints were contributed by each patient. Whole bone marrow served as the source for genomic DNA extraction, with DNA quality checked using TapeStation, NanoDrop OneC and PicoGreen assays. Details on this clone: The antigen this receptor binds is unknown. Per-base qualities were not stored, and no clone one base away is much larger.

V loses 5 bases at its end and J loses 6 bases; junction bases beyond the gene matches: 6. The CDR3 starts with the cysteine, ends with the phenylalanine, and has 14 residues. The retained sequence is limited to the CDR3, 42 bases, with the frame set at the first base. CDR1 MNHNS and CDR2 SASEGT were looked up in the germline V gene. The input for sequencing was bone marrow, taken before or after starting hypomethylating agent treatment for myelodysplastic syndrome (not recorded which). The chain was built from TRBV6-1 and TRBJ1-1; TRBD1 lines up with 10 middle nucleotides. The clonotype originates from a human donor with myelodysplastic syndrome. The CDR3 protein: CASSPGQGTPEAFF. The DNA sequence is as follows: TGTGCCAGCAGTCCGGGACAGGGGACCCCTGAAGCTTTCTTT.